These 25 T cell receptor beta chains were all obtained from the same sample, sequenced in a study of cytomegalovirus exposure and HLA in healthy donors. Produced via immunoSEQ multiplex PCR; TCRdb's table is partial and in-frame only. Of fewer than 150,000 clones listed, around nine tenths are singletons. Material: PBMCs. The origin of the receptors is a man aged 30-40 years in good health and CMV-seronegative.

The rearrangement joins TRBV13 to TRBJ2-3; 7 nucleotides align to TRBD2. Trimming removed 5 bases from V and 4 bases from J; junction bases left unmatched: 12. Germline lookup yields CDR1 PRHDT and CDR2 FYEKMQ (reference sequence). The length of the CDR3 is 16 residues. CDR3 amino acids: CASSPKAGEGPDTQYF. The CDR3 DNA reads TGTGCCAGCAGCCCCAAGGCGGGAGAGGGTCCAGATACGCAGTATTTT. Drawing the rest from reference TRBV13 and TRBJ2-3, the complete variable domain is AAGVIQSPRHLIKEKRETATLKCYPIPRHDTVYWYQQGPGQDPQFLISFYEKMQSDKGSIPDRFSAQQFSDYHSELNMSSLELGDSALYFCASSPKAGEGPDTQYFGPGTRLTVL.

V gene TRBV27 combines with J gene TRBJ1-1, with no clear D. V was trimmed by 6 bases and J by 0 bases, leaving 5 bases between them. CDR1 is MNHEY, CDR2 SMNVEV, per germline (reference sequence). This CDR3 is built from 12 residues. The CDR3 loop reads CASRTLNTEAFF. CDR3 in DNA: TGTGCCAGCAGAACTCTGAACACTGAAGCTTTCTTT.

The rearrangement uses TRBV2 and TRBJ2-1; 9 bases align to TRBD2. Germline lookup yields CDR1 SNHLY and CDR2 FYNNEI. V was pared by 0 bases and J by 1 base, with 13 bases of the junction left unmatched. This CDR3 comprises 20 residues. CDR3 in amino acids: CASSEAGAGSGRDSYNEQFF. The DNA of the CDR3 is TGTGCCAGCAGTGAAGCGGGTGCGGGTAGCGGGAGAGATTCCTACAATGAGCAGTTCTTC.

This chain joins TRBV5-1 and TRBJ1-1; D gene uncertain. CDR1 and CDR2 from the germline V gene are SGHRS and YFSETQ. The V and J ends lost 0 bases and 0 bases respectively, with 9 bases between them. The CDR3 is 15 amino acids. In DNA form, the CDR3 reads TGCGCCAGCAGCTTGGATCCGGGATTGAACACTGAAGCTTTCTTT. It codes for CASSLDPGLNTEAFF.

J is TRBJ2-2 and V is TRBV11-2; D is perhaps TRBD2 (6 bases). Trimming stripped 4 bases from V and 4 bases from J, with 10 bases between. The germline V gene has CDR1 SGHAT and CDR2 FQNNGV. There are 14 residues in the CDR3. DNA for the CDR3: TGTGCCAGCAGCTCGACTAGATCCACCGGGGAGCTGTTTTTT. It is translated as CASSSTRSTGELFF.

This chain uses TRBV6-5 with TRBJ1-6; 7 bases align to TRBD1. The germline CDR1 and CDR2 sequences are MNHEY and SVGAGI. The CDR3 spans 14 residues. V lost 6 bases and J lost 9; bases outside the gene matches: 8. CDR3 DNA: TGTGCCAGCAGACCTGACAGGGAAAGTTCACCCCTCCACTTT. Protein sequence: CASRPDRESSPLHF.

This chain uses TRBV5-1 with TRBJ2-2; 8 bases align to TRBD2. The CDR3 is 15 amino acids. V dropped 1 base and J dropped 1; count of bases not matched to a gene: 0. Germline V gives CDR1 SGHRS, CDR2 YFSETQ. The CDR3: CASSLTSGNTGELFF. The CDR3 DNA follows: TGCGCCAGCAGCTTGACTAGCGGGAACACCGGGGAGCTGTTTTTT. Drawing the rest from reference TRBV5-1 and TRBJ2-2, the complete variable domain is KAGVTQTPRYLIKTRGQQVTLSCSPISGHRSVSWYQQTPGQGLQFLFEYFSETQRNKGNFPGRFSGRQFSNSRSEMNVSTLELGDSALYLCASSLTSGNTGELFFGEGSRLTVL.

This clone showed up just once. This chain joins TRBV4-1 and TRBJ1-1, with D possibly matching TRBD1 (5 bases). The germline gives CDR1 MGHRA, CDR2 YSYEKL. CDR3 length: 15 amino acids. V lost 1 base, J lost 1 base, and 10 bases lay in between. The CDR3 is CASSQGLQANTEAFF. The CDR3 DNA reads as TGCGCCAGCAGCCAAGGTTTACAGGCGAACACTGAAGCTTTCTTT.

The rearrangement links TRBV11-2 to TRBJ2-5, with D unclear. The CDR3 runs to 13 residues. Germline V gene lookup returns CDR1 SGHAT and CDR2 FQNNGV. Trimming stripped 0 bases from V and 6 bases from J, with 8 bases between. Here the CDR3 reads CASSLDLNKTQYF. CDR3 coding DNA: TGTGCCAGCAGCTTAGATCTGAACAAGACCCAGTACTTC.

This clone was counted once. The chain couples TRBV6-5 to TRBJ2-1; TRBD1 matches 7 bases. Losses at the gene ends were 4 bases for V and 2 bases for J; bases not matched to a gene: 5. Germline assignment: CDR1 MNHEY and CDR2 SVGAGI. The length of the CDR3 is 15 residues. The CDR3 loop reads CASSSRQGAYNEQFF. The DNA of the CDR3 is TGTGCCAGCAGTTCCCGACAGGGCGCCTACAATGAGCAGTTCTTC.

V usage is TRBV9 and J usage is TRBJ2-4; D is perhaps TRBD2 (5 bases). V lost 1 base, J lost 8 bases, and 13 bases lay in between. CDR1 is SGDLS and CDR2 is YYNGEE in the germline V gene. The CDR3 has 14 residues. CDR3 in amino acids: CASSVRTPPDIQYF. In DNA, the CDR3 is TGTGCCAGCAGCGTAAGGACTCCTCCTGACATTCAGTACTTC. The whole variable domain, filled in from reference TRBV9 and TRBJ2-4, reads DSGVTQTPKHLITATGQRVTLRCSPRSGDLSVYWYQQSLDQGLQFLIQYYNGEERAKGNILERFSAQQFPDLHSELNLSSLELGDSALYFCASSVRTPPDIQYFGAGTRLSVL.

The rearrangement joins TRBV6-7 to TRBJ1-4, with TRBD1 as a possible D gene (6 bases). TRBV6-7 is an ORF, and what it does is uncertain. This CDR3 is built from 14 residues. Trimming removed 10 bases from V and 5 bases from J, with 17 bases in between. CDR3 amino acids: CATQVGGGNEKLFF. The CDR3, as DNA: TGTGCCACCCAAGTCGGGGGGGGCAATGAAAAACTGTTTTTT.

This clone has only one observation. V is TRBV30 and J is TRBJ2-2; TRBD1 aligns across 11 bases. Trimming took 5 bases from V and 6 from J; bases not matched to a gene: 11. CDR1 is GTSNPN and CDR2 is SVGIG in the germline V gene (reference sequence). CDR3 length equals 16 residues. The CDR3 loop is CAWGRIGTGGSGELFF. CDR3 nucleotides: TGTGCCTGGGGGAGGATCGGGACAGGGGGTTCCGGGGAGCTGTTTTTT.

V and J are TRBV7-2 and TRBJ1-4; D not certain. Trimming left V 8 bases short and J 8 bases short, with 15 bases between. The CDR3 totals 13 residues. Germline V gene sequence: CDR1 SGHTA, CDR2 FQGNSA. CDR3 sequence (DNA): TGTGCCAGCCGGGGAGGACTAGGAGAAAAACTGTTTTTT. Translated, it gives CASRGGLGEKLFF.

V is TRBV27 and J is TRBJ1-2, with 7 positions matching TRBD1. Germline V gene sequence: CDR1 MNHEY, CDR2 SMNVEV (reference sequence). This CDR3 comprises 15 residues. The trim removed 4 bases at V and 7 bases at J, leaving 12 bases unmatched. The CDR3 nucleotides read TGTGCCAGCAGTTCCCCCGAACAGGGGATAGGTGGCTACACCTTC. It is translated as CASSSPEQGIGGYTF.

J is TRBJ2-1 and V is TRBV14, with 13 positions matching TRBD2. The CDR3 loop spans 16 amino acids. With V trimmed by 3 bases and J by 9 bases, 8 bases remained unmatched. Germline V gives CDR1 SGHDN, CDR2 FVKESK. The CDR3 protein is CASSHPLAGGQPEQFF. The DNA for the CDR3 is TGTGCCAGCAGCCATCCACTAGCGGGAGGGCAGCCTGAGCAGTTCTTC.

The rearrangement joins TRBV30 to TRBJ2-7; TRBD1 matches 7 bases. The CDR3 runs to 19 residues. Per the germline V gene, CDR1 is GTSNPN and CDR2 is SVGIG (reference sequence). Trimming took 0 bases from V and 5 from J; bases not matched to a gene: 22. The CDR3 spells CAWSVRFSSRGQKINEQYF. The CDR3 DNA sequence: TGTGCCTGGAGTGTACGATTCAGCAGCCGGGGACAGAAAATTAACGAGCAGTACTTC.

J is TRBJ2-4 and V is TRBV19, with 8 bases identical to TRBD1. This CDR3 has 12 amino acids. J gave up 10 bases and V 8 bases, and 7 bases lay outside the gene matches. CDR1 and CDR2 (germline): LNHDA, SQIVND (reference sequence). Here the CDR3 reads CASHGTGDIQYF. CDR3 DNA sequence: TGTGCCAGTCATGGGACAGGCGATATTCAGTACTTC.

V and J are TRBV6-5 and TRBJ2-1; TRBD1 matches at 10 bases. The CDR3 extends over 13 amino acids. Germline V gives CDR1 MNHEY, CDR2 SVGAGI. Trimming took 8 bases from V and 4 from J; bases not matched to a gene: 2. CDR3 region: CASLGQGYNEQFF. The CDR3 DNA follows: TGTGCCAGCTTGGGACAGGGGTACAATGAGCAGTTCTTC.

V usage is TRBV5-1 and J usage is TRBJ1-2; D might be TRBD1 (5 bases). This CDR3 is built from 14 residues. Germline V gives CDR1 SGHRS, CDR2 YFSETQ. V was clipped by 0 bases and J by 4 bases, with 10 bases between them. The CDR3 DNA follows: TGCGCCAGCAGCTTGGCGGGGGAAGGCTATGGCTACACCTTC. Its protein product is CASSLAGEGYGYTF.

The CDR3 DNA follows: TGTGCCAGCAGCTTGGCCCCCCTAACCTACGAGCAGTACTTC. Amino acids: CASSLAPLTYEQYF. The rearrangement joins TRBV5-7 to TRBJ2-7; D remains ambiguous. TRBV5-7 is designated an ORF whose function remains uncertain. V was shortened by 0 bases and J by 2 bases, with 9 bases between the two germline ends. CDR3 length equals 14 residues.

The V and J genes are TRBV5-1 and TRBJ2-5, with TRBD1 matching over 7 bases. The V segment lost 3 bases and the J segment 7 bases; nucleotides outside the gene matches: 3. Germline V CDR1 and CDR2: SGHRS, YFSETQ. The CDR3 loop spans 12 amino acids. CDR3: CASSSQGPTQYF. The CDR3 DNA sequence: TGCGCCAGCAGCTCACAGGGGCCGACCCAGTACTTC.

This clone was counted only a few times. This chain uses TRBV7-9 with TRBJ2-7, with 11 bases lining up with TRBD1. V shed 5 bases, J shed 4 bases, and the junction held 10 bases outside the gene matches. The CDR3 is 16 amino acids. Germline V gene lookup returns CDR1 SEHNR and CDR2 FQNEAQ (reference sequence). CDR3 bases: TGTGCCAGCAGCACACGACCCGGGACAGGGGGATACGAGCAGTACTTC. It translates to CASSTRPGTGGYEQYF.

The V call is TRBV6-4, the J call TRBJ2-1; TRBD2 matches 11 bases. CDR1 MRHNA and CDR2 SNTAGT come from the germline V gene. V lost 3 bases and J lost 8; bases outside the gene matches: 6. This CDR3 region has 15 residues. In DNA form, the CDR3 reads TGTGCCAGCAGTGATATAGCGGGAGGGCCCTATGAGCAGTTCTTC. Its translation: CASSDIAGGPYEQFF.

The rearrangement links TRBV27 to TRBJ2-2; 11 bases line up with TRBD2. Germline-derived CDR1 and CDR2 are MNHEY and SMNVEV (reference sequence). The CDR3 loop spans 19 amino acids. V lost 3 bases, J lost 0 bases, and 9 bases stayed unmatched. Here the CDR3 DNA reads TGTGCCAGCAGTTTCCTCACTGGGACTAGCGGACCGAACACCGGGGAGCTGTTTTTT. It encodes CASSFLTGTSGPNTGELFF.